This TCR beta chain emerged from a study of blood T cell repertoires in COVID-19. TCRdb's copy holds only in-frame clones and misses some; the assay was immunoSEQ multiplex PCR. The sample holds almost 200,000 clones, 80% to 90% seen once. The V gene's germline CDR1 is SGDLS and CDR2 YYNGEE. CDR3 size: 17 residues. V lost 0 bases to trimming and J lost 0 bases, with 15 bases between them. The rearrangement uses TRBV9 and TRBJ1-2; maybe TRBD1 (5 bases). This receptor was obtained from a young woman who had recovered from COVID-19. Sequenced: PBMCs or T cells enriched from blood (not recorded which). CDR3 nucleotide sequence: TGTGCCAGCAGCGTAGACGACAGCCAGTTAGCTAACTATGGCTACACCTTC. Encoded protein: CASSVDDSQLANYGYTF.